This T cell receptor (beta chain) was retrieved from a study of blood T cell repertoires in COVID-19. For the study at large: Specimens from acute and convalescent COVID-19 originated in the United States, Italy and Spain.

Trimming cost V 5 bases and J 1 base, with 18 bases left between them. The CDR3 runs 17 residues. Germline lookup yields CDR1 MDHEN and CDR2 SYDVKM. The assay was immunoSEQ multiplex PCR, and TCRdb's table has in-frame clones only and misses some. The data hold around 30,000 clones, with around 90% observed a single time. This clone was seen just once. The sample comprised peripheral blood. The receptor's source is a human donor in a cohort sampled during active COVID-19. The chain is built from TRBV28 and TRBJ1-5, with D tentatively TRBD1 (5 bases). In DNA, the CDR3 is TGTGCCAGCAGTCCCGACTCCAGGGATCAGAGCAATCAGCCCCAGCATTTT. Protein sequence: CASSPDSRDQSNQPQHF.